Each of the 20 T cell receptor beta chains below was sequenced from the same sample in a study of T cell repertoires in cytomegalovirus infection. TCRdb re-called the reads through MiXCR, storing one row per CDR3 protein. The profile covers about 530,000 distinct CDR3 sequences, with approximately 26% appearing a single time and around 13% taken by the ten largest. The material sequenced was PBMCs. Receptor source: a human donor in good health (CMV status not recorded). Some clones in this sample may be carry-over from other donors' samples.

The chain is built from TRBV5-1 and TRBJ2-5; possibly TRBD1 for D (5 bases). The germline CDR1 and CDR2 sequences are SGHRS and YFSETQ. V shed 4 bases and J shed 5 bases, with 12 bases lying between them. The CDR3 loop spans 13 amino acids. CDR3 residues: CASSGHGWETQYF. In nucleotides, the CDR3 is TGCGCCAGCAGCGGACACGGATGGGAGACCCAGTACTTC. The full variable domain, its missing parts supplied by reference TRBV5-1 and TRBJ2-5, is KAGVTQTPRYLIKTRGQQVTLSCSPISGHRSVSWYQQTPGQGLQFLFEYFSETQRNKGNFPGRFSGRQFSNSRSEMNVSTLELGDSALYLCASSGHGWETQYFGPGTRLLVL.

There are many counts of this clonotype. The CDR3 DNA reads TGTGCCAGCAGCTTAGCCCGGGACAGATCCTATGGCTACACCTTC. It specifies CASSLARDRSYGYTF. This rearrangement joins TRBV7-2 to TRBJ1-2, with 7 bases lining up with TRBD1. The J segment lost 4 bases and the V segment lost 0 bases, leaving 5 bases of the junction unmatched. Germline CDR1 reads SGHTA; CDR2 reads FQGNSA. The CDR3 covers 15 residues.

This rearrangement joins TRBV11-2 to TRBJ2-3; 8 nucleotides agree with TRBD2. CDR1 is SGHAT, CDR2 FQNNGV, per germline. The trim removed 5 bases at V and 3 bases at J, leaving 13 bases unmatched. The CDR3 contains 17 residues. CDR3 nucleotide sequence: TGTGCCAGCAGCCCGTGGGTCCGGGAGGGCCAAACAGATACGCAGTATTTT. Translated, it gives CASSPWVREGQTDTQYF.

This clonotype was observed a few times. The chain employs TRBV19 and TRBJ1-2; 10 bases match TRBD1. With 5 bases clipped from V and 6 bases from J, the junction kept 15 bases outside the gene matches. This CDR3 has 17 residues. Germline-derived CDR1 and CDR2 are LNHDA and SQIVND (reference sequence). CDR3: CASSETGTGARFDGYTF. CDR3 nucleotides: TGTGCCAGTAGTGAAACCGGGACAGGGGCCCGATTTGATGGCTACACCTTC.

The genes are TRBV7-8 and TRBJ1-2; D not certain. The ends were cut back, 3 bases at V and 5 bases at J, with 7 bases in the middle. The V gene's germline CDR1 is SGHVS and CDR2 FQNEAQ. This CDR3 is built from 12 residues. The CDR3 here is CASSFGAYGYTF. The CDR3 coding sequence is TGTGCCAGCAGCTTCGGAGCTTATGGCTACACCTTC. Combining the CDR3 with reference TRBV7-8 and TRBJ1-2 gives the whole variable domain GAGVSQSPRYKVAKRGQDVALRCDPISGHVSLFWYQQALGQGPEFLTYFQNEAQLDKSGLPSDRFFAERPEGSVSTLKIQRTQQEDSAVYLCASSFGAYGYTFGSGTRLTVV.

This chain uses TRBV15 with TRBJ2-3; D is undetermined. The V gene's germline CDR1 is LNHNV and CDR2 YYDKDF (reference sequence). Trimming cost V 1 base and J 2 bases, with 10 bases left between them. The CDR3 length is 15 residues. The CDR3 nucleotides are TGTGCCACCAGCAGAGTCAGGCTAAACACAGATACGCAGTATTTT. This encodes CATSRVRLNTDTQYF.

The rearrangement uses TRBV7-3 and TRBJ1-5; no definite D call. CDR3 length equals 14 residues. Germline assignment: CDR1 SGHTA and CDR2 FQGTGA. V was cut by 5 bases and J by 7 bases, with 15 bases left in between. The CDR3 DNA sequence: TGTGCCAGCAGCCTGGCGGGCGGGCTCCAGCCCCAGCATTTT. Translated, it gives CASSLAGGLQPQHF.

J is TRBJ1-2 and V is TRBV11-2; 10 bases are a match to TRBD1. This CDR3 region has 13 residues. The ends lost 6 bases at V and 8 bases at J; junction bases unmatched: 6. In germline, CDR1 is SGHAT, CDR2 FQNNGV. CDR3 residues: CASSSGTGVGYTF. CDR3 in DNA: TGTGCCAGCAGTTCCGGGACAGGGGTAGGCTACACCTTC.

The V and J genes are TRBV12-3 or TRBV12-4 and TRBJ2-3; 8 bases fit TRBD1. This CDR3 has 15 residues. With 5 bases clipped from V and 5 bases from J, the junction kept 9 bases outside the gene matches. CDR3 bases: TGTGCCAGCAGTAATCCAGGGGGCTACGGAGATACGCAGTATTTT. Translated: CASSNPGGYGDTQYF.

This clonotype was found many times. The chain uses TRBV4-1 and TRBJ1-4; D not resolved. V was shortened by 1 base and J by 9 bases, with 15 bases between the two germline ends. The CDR3 length is 15 residues. Germline values: CDR1 MGHRA, CDR2 YSYEKL. The CDR3: CASSQVGVPPQKLFF. The CDR3 DNA reads TGCGCCAGCAGCCAAGTGGGCGTCCCCCCACAAAAACTGTTTTTT.

The chain carries TRBV12-3 or TRBV12-4 and TRBJ1-1; D is perhaps TRBD1 (5 bases). Trimming shortened V by 1 base and J by 4 bases, and 16 bases separated the two germline ends. The CDR3 loop spans 16 amino acids. CDR3 in amino acids: CASSLGSRVKSTEAFF. In nucleotides, the CDR3 is TGTGCCAGCAGTTTAGGTAGCAGGGTGAAAAGCACTGAAGCTTTCTTT.

This clonotype is a singleton in its sample. This chain links TRBV11-2 with TRBJ2-3; 7 nucleotides line up with TRBD1. Germline V CDR1 and CDR2: SGHAT, FQNNGV. V lost 4 bases, J lost 6 bases, and 4 bases stayed unmatched. The CDR3 is 13 residues long. The CDR3 sequence: CASSSDRDDTQYF. CDR3 nucleotide sequence: TGTGCCAGCAGCTCTGACAGGGATGATACGCAGTATTTT. The complete variable domain, with remaining parts taken from reference TRBV11-2 and TRBJ2-3, reads EAGVAQSPRYKIIEKRQSVAFWCNPISGHATLYWYQQILGQGPKLLIQFQNNGVVDDSQLPKDRFSAERLKGVDSTLKIQPAKLEDSAVYLCASSSDRDDTQYFGPGTRLTVL.

This chain joins TRBV14 and TRBJ2-1, with TRBD2 matching 7 bases. The CDR3 runs 15 residues. V was pared by 4 bases and J by 3 bases, with 6 bases of the junction left unmatched. The germline V gene has CDR1 SGHDN and CDR2 FVKESK. The chain's CDR3 is CASSRSRDYYNEQFF. Here the CDR3 DNA reads TGTGCCAGCAGCCGAAGCCGGGACTACTACAATGAGCAGTTCTTC.

This clonotype occurred a few times. The CDR3 is CASSPPWTRLYNEQFF. As DNA, the CDR3 is TGTGCCAGCTCACCCCCGTGGACCCGGCTATACAATGAGCAGTTCTTC. V gene TRBV18 combines with J gene TRBJ2-1; D is unclear. CDR3 size: 16 residues. Between the trimmed V and J ends, which lost 3 bases and 4 bases, there was a span of 16 bases. Germline CDR1 is KGHSH and CDR2 is LQKENI.

This clonotype was observed a few times. This chain uses TRBV20-1 with TRBJ1-5; 7 bases agree with TRBD1. CDR3 length: 15 residues. Germline V CDR1 and CDR2: DFQATT, SNEGSKA (reference sequence). V shed 1 base, J shed 2 bases, and the junction held 5 bases outside the gene matches. The CDR3 DNA follows: TGCAGTGCTAGAGCCGCTGGACAGGGCAATCAGCCCCAGCATTTT. It is translated as CSARAAGQGNQPQHF.

The rearrangement links TRBV5-1 to TRBJ2-2; D remains unclear. Trimming took 3 bases from V and 6 from J, leaving 9 bases between them. This CDR3 is 13 amino acids long. Germline lookup yields CDR1 SGHRS and CDR2 YFSETQ. The CDR3 spells CASSWLEAGELFF. The CDR3 region has the DNA TGCGCCAGCAGCTGGCTAGAGGCCGGGGAGCTGTTTTTT.

The gene calls are TRBV19 and TRBJ1-4; D might be TRBD1 (5 bases). Germline V lookup: CDR1 LNHDA, CDR2 SQIVND (reference sequence). Trimming cost V 5 bases and J 4 bases, with 17 bases left between them. The CDR3 sequence is 16 residues long. CDR3 nucleotide sequence: TGTGCCAGTAGTGCGCCCCGACAGACCGATAATGAAAAACTGTTTTTT. This codes for CASSAPRQTDNEKLFF.

The V gene is TRBV12-3 or TRBV12-4, the J gene TRBJ2-5, with D unresolved. The CDR3 covers 13 residues. The V gene lost 6 bases and the J gene lost 2 bases, with 10 bases spanning the gap. CDR3 residues: CASSPLPQETQYF. The CDR3 DNA sequence: TGTGCCAGCAGCCCCTTACCGCAAGAGACCCAGTACTTC.

V is TRBV7-9 and J is TRBJ2-5, with 7 bases matching TRBD1. This CDR3 region has 14 residues. CDR1 is SEHNR and CDR2 is FQNEAQ in the germline V gene (reference sequence). Trimming at V came to 3 bases and at J to 2 bases, leaving 3 bases not matched to a gene. The CDR3 is CASSFSDRQETQYF. CDR3 DNA: TGTGCCAGCAGCTTCTCGGACAGGCAAGAGACCCAGTACTTC.

This clonotype was counted only a few times. The genes are TRBV7-2 and TRBJ2-1, with 11 bases fitting TRBD2. This CDR3 contains 17 residues. Germline CDR1 is SGHTA and CDR2 is FQGNSA. The junction had 11 bases not matched to a gene; V was cut back by 1 base and J by 9 bases. DNA for the CDR3: TGTGCCAGCAGCTTAGAAGGGTTTGGTAGCGGGAGGGGTGAGCAGTTCTTC. Its translation: CASSLEGFGSGRGEQFF.